This T cell receptor beta chain is drawn from a study of early T cells in non-severe SARS-CoV-2 infection. Study-wide background: The chains were unpaired, and the sequenced material was bulk RNA from unsorted whole blood. Study-wide results and caveats: Using VDJdb, the matching emphasized anti-spike CD8 responses while missing private and CD4 specificities.

With 2 bases removed from V and 3 bases from J, the gap between germline ends came to 8 bases. CDR3 length equals 14 residues. Germline V CDR1 and CDR2: MNHEY, SMNVEV (reference sequence). For this clonotype: Its antigen remains unidentified.

The TCR library protocol attached unique molecular identifiers to the individual cDNA molecules. TCRdb processed the 5' RACE reads anew with MiXCR; each CDR3 protein has one entry. The sample lists some 22,000 distinct CDR3 sequences, roughly 4.7% occurring once. This clonotype was obtained from an adult who was a healthcare worker with PCR-confirmed SARS-CoV-2 infection or an uninfected control (not recorded which). The chain joins TRBV27 to TRBJ1-5; D is ambiguous. The sequencing sample was made of whole blood. DNA for the CDR3: TGTGCCAGCAGTTTAACGGGTACCAATCAGCCCCAGCATTTT. As protein: CASSLTGTNQPQHF.